The 32 T cell receptor beta chains in this list originate from one sample, sequenced in a study of cytomegalovirus exposure and HLA in healthy donors (dated by TCRdb to the late 2010s). Library prep was done by the immunoSEQ multiplex PCR assay. For the multiplex PCR, a mixture combining 60 forward primers for TCR Vbeta segments and 13 reverse primers for TCR Jbeta segments was used. This is the immuneACCESS table as TCRdb keeps it, with only in-frame sequences that have V and J called. A part of the clones is gone; compared with another copy, unresolved V genes explain less than half, and the rest is unexplained. The table for this sample lists around 75,000 clones. Of the sample, roughly an eighth is held by the ten largest clones. The sample taken for sequencing was PBMCs. Every receptor here comes from a man aged 50-59 years in good health and CMV-seropositive.

The chain combines TRBV18 with TRBJ2-5; D possibly corresponds to TRBD1 (5 bases). CDR1 is KGHSH and CDR2 is LQKENI in the germline V gene. Trimming took 1 base from V and 3 from J, leaving 12 bases between them. The CDR3 is made up of 15 amino acids. CDR3: CASSPRSTGEETQYF. The CDR3 DNA sequence: TGTGCCAGCTCACCACGGTCCACAGGCGAAGAGACCCAGTACTTC. The variable domain in full, completed from reference TRBV18 and TRBJ2-5, reads NAGVMQNPRHLVRRRGQEARLRCSPMKGHSHVYWYRQLPEEGLKFMVYLQKENIIDESGMPKERFSAEFPKEGPSILRIQQVVRGDSAAYFCASSPRSTGEETQYFGPGTRLLVL.

The genes are TRBV19 and TRBJ1-1; D perhaps matches TRBD1 (6 bases). The CDR3 runs 13 residues. Germline values: CDR1 LNHDA, CDR2 SQIVND (reference sequence). V lost 8 bases and J lost 9, with 19 bases in between. The DNA for the CDR3 is TGTGCCAGTCTCAACAGGGCTATGAAGAAAGCTTTCTTT. Translating gives CASLNRAMKKAFF.

The genes are TRBV18 and TRBJ2-4, with D possibly being TRBD2 (6 bases). Germline V gene sequence: CDR1 KGHSH, CDR2 LQKENI. The germline V and J ends were trimmed by 3 bases and 9 bases, with 21 bases remaining between them. CDR3 length equals 16 residues. The CDR3 sequence: CASSPSVEGFEVIQYF. CDR3 coding DNA: TGTGCCAGCTCACCGTCCGTGGAGGGATTCGAGGTCATTCAGTACTTC. Drawing the rest from reference TRBV18 and TRBJ2-4, the complete variable domain is NAGVMQNPRHLVRRRGQEARLRCSPMKGHSHVYWYRQLPEEGLKFMVYLQKENIIDESGMPKERFSAEFPKEGPSILRIQQVVRGDSAAYFCASSPSVEGFEVIQYFGAGTRLSVL.

The DNA of the CDR3 is TGTGCCAGCAGCTTAGTGGGGCGGCAGGGCACTGAAGCTTTCTTT. Amino acid sequence: CASSLVGRQGTEAFF. V is TRBV7-2 and J is TRBJ1-1; weak D call: TRBD1 (5 bases). CDR1 is SGHTA and CDR2 is FQGNSA in the germline V gene. The length of the CDR3 is 15 residues. Trimming removed 1 base from V and 4 bases from J, with 13 bases in between.

The chain recombines TRBV11-3 with TRBJ2-7, with 9 bases fitting TRBD2. CDR3 length: 16 residues. Per the germline V gene, CDR1 is SGHNT and CDR2 is YENEEA. V gave up 3 bases and J gave up 5 bases; unmatched junction bases: 11. The CDR3 DNA reads as TGTGCCAGCAGCTTCTCGAGTAGCGGGAGAACCCACGAGCAGTACTTC. Translated, it gives CASSFSSSGRTHEQYF.

The chain has TRBV6-5 and TRBJ2-3, with 10 bases lining up with TRBD1. V shed 5 bases, J shed 7 bases, and the junction held 9 bases outside the gene matches. Germline lookup yields CDR1 MNHEY and CDR2 SVGAGI. This CDR3 spans 15 amino acids. The CDR3 sequence: CASSTGTGAVNTQYF. CDR3 sequence (DNA): TGTGCCAGCAGTACCGGGACAGGGGCTGTTAATACGCAGTATTTT.

The J gene is TRBJ2-7, the V gene TRBV7-3; D is perhaps TRBD1 (5 bases). Per germline, CDR1 SGHTA and CDR2 FQGTGA. The CDR3 consists of 13 residues. V lost 0 bases and J 6 bases, leaving 9 bases between the germline ends. The CDR3 nucleotides read TGTGCCAGCAGCTTAACTAGGGGCTCCGAGCAGTACGTC. Its translation: CASSLTRGSEQYV.

The chain uses TRBV18 and TRBJ2-3; possible D gene TRBD2, 6 bases. The germline CDR1 and CDR2 sequences are KGHSH and LQKENI. V was pared by 1 base and J by 2 bases, with 16 bases between. The CDR3 consists of 17 residues. The CDR3 is CASSPRSRESTTDTQYF. The CDR3 nucleotides read TGTGCCAGCTCACCACGGTCCCGGGAGAGTACCACAGATACGCAGTATTTT.

The V and J genes are TRBV4-1 and TRBJ2-1, with D possibly being TRBD2 (6 bases). V was shortened by 4 bases and J by 9 bases, with 25 bases between the two germline ends. The CDR3 has 17 residues. Germline loops: CDR1 MGHRA, CDR2 YSYEKL. CDR3 coding DNA: TGCGCCAGCAGCCTCGCAGGGAGGCAGGTGGACTGGGGTGAGCAGTTCTTC. This gives the protein CASSLAGRQVDWGEQFF.

The genes are TRBV27 and TRBJ1-1; no firm D call. Germline CDR1 is MNHEY and CDR2 is SMNVEV (reference sequence). CDR3 size: 15 residues. V was shortened by 0 bases and J by 1 base, with 9 bases between the two germline ends. The CDR3 DNA sequence: TGTGCCAGCAGTTTATCCGGGTCTCCGAACACTGAAGCTTTCTTT. Its protein product is CASSLSGSPNTEAFF.

CDR3 DNA sequence: TGTGCCAGCAGTTTCCCCGGAGACGAGCAGTACGTC. Its protein is CASSFPGDEQYV. V and J are TRBV28 and TRBJ2-7; the D is unclear. There are 12 residues in the CDR3. Germline CDR1 reads MDHEN; CDR2 reads SYDVKM. V was clipped by 3 bases and J by 5 bases, with 8 bases between them.

The V and J genes are TRBV7-8 and TRBJ1-1; D not certain. The germline V and J ends were trimmed by 0 bases and 3 bases, with 5 bases remaining between them. The germline V gene has CDR1 SGHVS and CDR2 FQNEAQ. The CDR3 length is 13 residues. CDR3 loop: CASSLAGHTEAFF. For the CDR3, the DNA is TGTGCCAGCAGCTTAGCGGGCCACACTGAAGCTTTCTTT. Based on the CDR3 plus reference TRBV7-8 and TRBJ1-1, the full variable domain is GAGVSQSPRYKVAKRGQDVALRCDPISGHVSLFWYQQALGQGPEFLTYFQNEAQLDKSGLPSDRFFAERPEGSVSTLKIQRTQQEDSAVYLCASSLAGHTEAFFGQGTRLTVV.

CDR3 protein: CAISLAGDGTGELFF. The CDR3, as DNA: TGTGCCATCAGTTTAGCGGGAGATGGCACCGGGGAGCTGTTTTTT. The chain couples TRBV10-3 to TRBJ2-2, with 9 nucleotides matching TRBD2. The CDR3 is 15 residues long. Trimming removed 5 bases from V and 4 bases from J; junction bases left unmatched: 5. Germline V lookup: CDR1 ENHRY, CDR2 SYGVKD.

V and J are TRBV5-1 and TRBJ2-1; 7 bases map to TRBD1. Germline CDR1 SGHRS, CDR2 YFSETQ. J lost 5 bases, V lost 0 bases, and 5 bases had no gene match. The CDR3 spans 15 residues. CDR3 region: CASSLVAGGNNEQFF. The CDR3 nucleotides are TGCGCCAGCAGCTTGGTGGCAGGGGGAAACAATGAGCAGTTCTTC.

The chain employs TRBV5-5 and TRBJ1-6; D remains ambiguous. The CDR3 spans 14 residues. Germline V gene sequence: CDR1 SGHKS, CDR2 YYEKEE (reference sequence). V was cut by 0 bases and J by 10 bases, with 11 bases left in between. DNA of the CDR3: TGTGCCAGCAGCTTGGGAGACAAACAATCACCCCTCCACTTT. This translates into CASSLGDKQSPLHF.

The chain links TRBV4-1 to TRBJ1-1, with 7 bases aligning to TRBD1. V dropped 4 bases and J dropped 4; count of bases not matched to a gene: 9. The germline gives CDR1 MGHRA, CDR2 YSYEKL. This CDR3 is 15 amino acids long. The DNA for the CDR3 is TGCGCCAGCAGCCTCCTTGGACAGGAAGGCACTGAAGCTTTCTTT. Amino acids: CASSLLGQEGTEAFF.

This sequence joins TRBV19 and TRBJ2-5; 11 bases map to TRBD2. Germline V gene lookup returns CDR1 LNHDA and CDR2 SQIVND (reference sequence). V gave up 3 bases and J gave up 4 bases; unmatched junction bases: 7. The CDR3 has 16 amino acids. The CDR3 here is CASSIGLAGGIETQYF. The CDR3 DNA is TGTGCCAGTAGTATTGGCCTAGCGGGGGGTATAGAGACCCAGTACTTC. Supplemented by reference TRBV19 and TRBJ2-5, the full variable domain reads DGGITQSPKYLFRKEGQNVTLSCEQNLNHDAMYWYRQDPGQGLRLIYYSQIVNDFQKGDIAEGYSVSREKKESFPLTVTSAQKNPTAFYLCASSIGLAGGIETQYFGPGTRLLVL.

The V and J genes are TRBV15 and TRBJ2-7, with D unclear. Germline values: CDR1 LNHNV, CDR2 YYDKDF (reference sequence). This CDR3 is built from 14 residues. V gave up 0 bases and J gave up 5 bases, with 11 bases separating them. CDR3 amino acids: CATSRDRNSHEQYV. The CDR3, as DNA: TGTGCCACCAGCAGAGATCGGAATAGCCACGAGCAGTACGTC.

This rearrangement joins TRBV18 to TRBJ2-5, with D maybe TRBD2 (5 bases). V lost 3 bases and J 4 bases, leaving 9 bases between the germline ends. This CDR3 region has 13 residues. Germline lookup yields CDR1 KGHSH and CDR2 LQKENI. The CDR3 reads CASSPGRGETQYF. CDR3 bases: TGTGCCAGCTCACCGGGTCGGGGAGAGACCCAGTACTTC.

The DNA of the CDR3 is TGTGCCAGCAGTCGACTAGCGGTAAAACACGAGCAGTACTTC. The encoded protein is CASSRLAVKHEQYF. The chain is built from TRBV2 and TRBJ2-7; 9 bases are shared with TRBD2. The germline V gene has CDR1 SNHLY and CDR2 FYNNEI. This CDR3 contains 14 residues. Trimming took 5 bases from V and 5 from J; bases not matched to a gene: 7.

The chain carries TRBV5-1 and TRBJ1-1; 8 nucleotides align to TRBD1. CDR1 and CDR2 (germline): SGHRS, YFSETQ. This CDR3 comprises 13 residues. Germline trimming cut 0 bases from V and 7 bases from J; bases unmatched to any gene: 2. The CDR3, as DNA: TGCGCCAGCAGCTTGGGACAGGGGATTGAAGCTTTCTTT. Protein: CASSLGQGIEAFF.

V gene TRBV9 combines with J gene TRBJ1-3; D might be TRBD1 (5 bases). CDR1 SGDLS and CDR2 YYNGEE come from the germline V gene. V gave up 0 bases and J gave up 0 bases, with 10 bases separating them. The CDR3 sequence is 16 residues long. The CDR3 region is CASSVEGVSSGNTIYF. CDR3 in DNA: TGTGCCAGCAGCGTAGAAGGGGTTTCCTCTGGAAACACCATATATTTT.

This chain joins TRBV7-2 and TRBJ2-3; tentatively, D is TRBD2 (7 bases). V lost 4 bases to trimming and J lost 8 bases, with 16 bases between them. CDR1 and CDR2 (germline): SGHTA, FQGNSA. This CDR3 contains 14 residues. For the CDR3, the DNA is TGTGCCAGCAGCTCCCTTGGGGGGGCGGGTACGCAGTATTTT. Translation gives CASSSLGGAGTQYF. The full variable domain, rest sourced from reference TRBV7-2 and TRBJ2-3, is GAGVSQSPSNKVTEKGKDVELRCDPISGHTALYWYRQSLGQGLEFLIYFQGNSAPDKSGLPSDRFSAERTGGSVSTLTIQRTQQEDSAVYLCASSSLGGAGTQYFGPGTRLTVL.

The rearrangement links TRBV11-3 to TRBJ2-5; D perhaps matches TRBD1 (7 bases). The V and J ends lost 5 bases and 5 bases respectively, with 18 bases between them. The germline V gene has CDR1 SGHNT and CDR2 YENEEA. The CDR3 is 15 amino acids. CDR3 amino acids: CASSAGQRFSETQYF. The CDR3 nucleotides read TGTGCCAGCAGCGCGGGACAGAGATTCTCGGAGACCCAGTACTTC.

The chain employs TRBV5-1 and TRBJ2-3, with D uncertain. Germline V gene lookup returns CDR1 SGHRS and CDR2 YFSETQ. This CDR3 has 15 amino acids. The V and J ends lost 2 bases and 6 bases respectively, with 16 bases between them. The CDR3 nucleotides read TGCGCCAGCAGCTTTGGCGACGGGTGGAAGGATACGCAGTATTTT. Amino acids: CASSFGDGWKDTQYF.

This chain links TRBV2 with TRBJ1-5, with 9 bases aligning to TRBD1. The CDR3 is 14 amino acids. CDR1 and CDR2 from the germline V gene are SNHLY and FYNNEI. V was clipped by 6 bases and J by 4 bases; unmatched bases: 4. The CDR3 bases are TGTGCCAGCAGGGACAGGGGCGCGAATCAGCCCCAGCATTTT. Its protein product is CASRDRGANQPQHF.

This sequence joins TRBV4-1 and TRBJ2-1, with TRBD2 matching over 8 bases. There are 14 residues in the CDR3. Losses at the gene ends were 4 bases for V and 7 bases for J; bases not matched to a gene: 6. Germline V gene sequence: CDR1 MGHRA, CDR2 YSYEKL. The CDR3 loop reads CASSPAGGRNEQFF. In DNA, the CDR3 is TGCGCCAGCAGCCCGGCGGGGGGCCGGAATGAGCAGTTCTTC.

The chain joins TRBV6-5 to TRBJ1-2, with no clear D. V was cut by 0 bases and J by 7 bases, with 12 bases left in between. CDR1 is MNHEY and CDR2 is SVGAGI in the germline V gene. There are 14 residues in the CDR3. CDR3 in amino acids: CASSYSNGGAGYTF. Here the CDR3 DNA reads TGTGCCAGCAGTTACTCCAATGGAGGCGCTGGCTACACCTTC.

The V gene is TRBV6-6, the J gene TRBJ2-5; D is perhaps TRBD1 (6 bases). Germline assignment: CDR1 MNHNY and CDR2 SVGAGI (reference sequence). The length of the CDR3 is 13 residues. V lost 6 bases and J 2 bases, leaving 10 bases between the germline ends. CDR3 nucleotides: TGTGCCAGCAGCTCAGACAGGCAAGAGACCCAGTACTTC. Translated: CASSSDRQETQYF.

This sequence joins TRBV5-1 and TRBJ2-2; tentative D call: TRBD1 (6 bases). The CDR3 runs 14 residues. The V end was cut by 7 bases, the J end by 2 bases, with 12 bases between. Looked up from germline, CDR1 is SGHRS and CDR2 is YFSETQ. The CDR3 sequence: CASAGTRNTGELFF. The CDR3 bases are TGCGCCAGCGCCGGGACACGCAACACCGGGGAGCTGTTTTTT.

The chain combines TRBV6-5 with TRBJ1-2; D is perhaps TRBD1 (5 bases). Per the germline V gene, CDR1 is MNHEY and CDR2 is SVGAGI. This CDR3 has 13 amino acids. Trimming removed 5 bases from V and 4 bases from J, with 11 bases in between. CDR3 region: CASSIGVLYGYTF. The DNA of the CDR3 is TGTGCCAGCAGTATAGGGGTCCTCTATGGCTACACCTTC.

The CDR3 region is CASSQAPPTGNTEAFF. In DNA, the CDR3 is TGCGCCAGCAGCCAAGCTCCCCCCACAGGGAACACTGAAGCTTTCTTT. This chain connects TRBV4-1 to TRBJ1-1, with TRBD1 as a possible D gene (5 bases). Germline-derived CDR1 and CDR2 are MGHRA and YSYEKL. The V and J ends lost 1 base and 1 base respectively, with 13 bases between them. This CDR3 is 16 amino acids long.